This is a list of T cell receptor beta chains from one sample in a study of shared clonotypes between healthy human individuals. Some clones are missing from TCRdb's copy, which holds only in-frame ones; the method was immunoSEQ multiplex PCR. The sample records about 560,000 clones, roughly 72% being singletons. Sequenced material: PBMCs. These receptors were collected from a woman in her 40s in good health. Some clones in this sample may be carry-over from other donors' samples. Each CDR3 is given with its conserved first and last residue. The order of the fields is J gene, V gene, CDR3 protein.

TRBJ2-2,TRBV7-9,CASSSGTSGRIGELFF
TRBJ2-1,TRBV4-2,CASSQSGTSGTNEQFF
TRBJ2-7,TRBV27,CASTSDGDEQYF
TRBJ2-5,TRBV5-1,CASSELSRETQYF
TRBJ2-1,TRBV5-6,CASSLGGTFTYNEQFF
TRBJ2-7,TRBV7-8,CASSASGDYEQYF
TRBJ1-1,TRBV19,CASSSRQVRDTEAFF
TRBJ1-1,TRBV5-4,CASSLAQNTEAFF
TRBJ2-7,TRBV28,CASSPAGTPLYEQYF
TRBJ2-5,TRBV21-1,CASSKGSLTDQETQYF
TRBJ1-4,TRBV28,CAAGVGTNEKLFF
TRBJ2-7,TRBV29-1,CSVTPTATYEQYF
TRBJ2-5,TRBV28,CASTSLRGPSGETQYF
TRBJ1-3,TRBV28,CASSLNFLGAAGNTIYF
-,TRBV27,CASSYGHDYEQYF
TRBJ2-5,TRBV4-1,CASSHWRGETQYF